A single sample gave rise to the 17 T cell receptor beta chains below, sequenced in a study of molecular identifiers for immune sequencing clone quantification. From the PCR reads, TCRdb called clonotypes with MiXCR, one entry per CDR3 protein. The table has over 550,000 distinct CDR3 sequences, around 25% seen once; the top ten hold 0.75% to 0.8%. Sequencing used naive CD8+ T cells from blood, with Jurkat cell RNA spiked in. Subset denoted: FACS-sorted CD8+CD4-CCR7+CD45RA+ naive T cells. These TCRs come from a human donor in good health. Some libraries in this study had Jurkat cell RNA spiked in.

As for this clonotype: This may arise from a read error, as a much more abundant clone is one base away. This chain joins TRBV20-1 and TRBJ2-7, with TRBD2 identical over 10 bases. The length of the CDR3 is 15 residues. Germline CDR1 is DFQATT and CDR2 is SNEGSKA (reference sequence). Here the CDR3 reads CSARDRASGGYAQYF. In DNA form, the CDR3 reads TGCAGTGCTAGAGATCGGGCTAGCGGGGGCTACGCGCAGTACTTC.

The chain couples TRBV2 to TRBJ2-2; D perhaps matches TRBD1 (5 bases). The CDR3 spans 16 residues. Germline V gives CDR1 SNHLY, CDR2 FYNNEI. Trimming took off 11 bases at V and 0 bases at J, with 19 bases between the two ends. The DNA for the CDR3 is TGTGCCCTCGCCCGGGCGGACACACCGAACACCGGGGAGCTGTTTTTT. Encoded protein: CALARADTPNTGELFF.

About this clonotype: The conserved phenylalanine or tryptophan is not found at the CDR3 terminus, so this likely reflects a read error. This rearrangement joins TRBV4-2 to TRBJ1-5; unclear D gene. This CDR3 spans 14 amino acids. The germline V gene encodes CDR1 LGHNA and CDR2 YNFKEQ. Trimming took off 1 base at V and 4 bases at J, with 8 bases between the two ends. This chain's CDR3 is CASSQGSGNQPQHL. CDR3 nucleotides: TGTGCCAGCAGCCAAGGATCGGGGAATCAGCCCCAGCATCTT.

This clonotype came up a few times. This rearrangement joins TRBV20-1 to TRBJ2-1; D unclear. Trimming took off 3 bases at V and 0 bases at J, with 15 bases between the two ends. The CDR3 runs to 16 residues. Germline CDR1 reads DFQATT; CDR2 reads SNEGSKA (reference sequence). Here the CDR3 DNA reads TGCAGTGCTAGGACACCGGACGTTCTCTCCTACAATGAGCAGTTCTTC. Encoded protein: CSARTPDVLSYNEQFF.

As to this clonotype: A read error may produce the germline difference seen at one junction end. This chain links TRBV2 with TRBJ2-3; the match to TRBD2 covers 10 bases. Germline V gives CDR1 SNHLY, CDR2 FYNNEI. This CDR3 is built from 15 residues. The DNA for the CDR3 is TGTGCCAGATCGGGGACTAGCGAACACACAGATGCGCAGTATTTT. Its protein is CARSGTSEHTDAQYF. Based on the CDR3 plus reference TRBV2 and TRBJ2-3, the full variable domain is EPEVTQTPSHQVTQMGQEVILRCVPISNHLYFYWYRQILGQKVEFLVSFYNNEISEKSEIFDDQFSVERPDGSNFTLKIRSTKLEDSAMYFCARSGTSEHTDAQYFGPGTRLTVL.

This clonotype showed up just a few times. It is likely a read error, because the conserved phenylalanine at the end of the CDR3 is missing. The V gene is TRBV7-9, the J gene TRBJ2-3, with 8 bases identical to TRBD2. Trimming cost V 6 bases and J 6 bases; bases outside gene matches: 5. This CDR3 is built from 13 residues. Germline lookup yields CDR1 SEHNR and CDR2 FQNEAQ (reference sequence). The CDR3 spells CASRAGGADTQYL. CDR3 nucleotide sequence: TGTGCCAGCAGGGCGGGGGGAGCGGATACGCAGTATCTT.

V gene TRBV12-5 combines with J gene TRBJ1-5; possible D gene TRBD1, 6 bases. V dropped 6 bases and J dropped 6 bases, with 15 bases sitting between them. Germline V gives CDR1 LGHNT, CDR2 FRNRAP. This CDR3 region has 14 residues. The CDR3 nucleotides are TGTGCTAGTGGACCCGAACAGGGTAGTCAGCCCCAGCATTTT. Amino acids: CASGPEQGSQPQHF.

This clonotype turned up a few times. The chain recombines TRBV21-1 with TRBJ1-5; TRBD1 is taken as the D call from the table, unchecked against the DNA. TRBV21-1 is labeled a pseudogene. This CDR3 is 17 amino acids long. The CDR3 loop is CPSSKAQDIWVNQPQHF. CDR3 bases: TGTCCCAGCAGCAAAGCCCAGGACATCTGGGTTAATCAGCCCCAGCATTTT.

The table lists this clonotype with many counts. This chain uses TRBV6-2 or TRBV6-3 with TRBJ2-1; D remains ambiguous. Germline V gene sequence: CDR1 MNHEY, CDR2 SVGEGT. V shed 5 bases and J shed 8 bases, with 10 bases lying between them. The CDR3 is 12 residues long. DNA of the CDR3: TGTGCCAGCAGTGCCCCTGCAGATGAGCAGTTCTTC. Protein: CASSAPADEQFF.

Only a few counts were recorded for this clonotype. A junction boundary mismatches the germline segment, possibly from a read error. The chain links TRBV9 to TRBJ2-2; D is perhaps TRBD2 (5 bases). CDR1 and CDR2 from the germline V gene are SGDLS and YYNGEE. The CDR3 has 14 residues. CDR3 sequence: CASSVGGNTGEPFF. CDR3 nucleotide sequence: TGTGCCAGCAGCGTAGGAGGGAACACCGGGGAGCCGTTTTTT.

The table lists this clonotype with a few counts. The chain is built from TRBV4-3 and TRBJ1-3, with 8 positions matching TRBD1. Germline CDR1 LGHNA, CDR2 YSLEER. The ends lost 0 bases at V and 0 bases at J; junction bases unmatched: 7. This CDR3 spans 18 amino acids. The CDR3 here is CASSQEGGQANSGNTIYF. The CDR3 nucleotides read TGCGCCAGCAGCCAAGAGGGGGGACAGGCCAACTCTGGAAACACCATATATTTT.

The rearrangement links TRBV19 to TRBJ2-1, with 13 bases aligning to TRBD2. Germline V gene lookup returns CDR1 LNHDA and CDR2 SQIVND (reference sequence). The length of the CDR3 is 14 residues. Unmatched junction bases numbered 6, after V lost 6 bases and J lost 10 bases. CDR3 in DNA: TGTGCCAGTAGAACTAGCGGGAGGGCCTGGGAGCAGTTCTTC. Its protein is CASRTSGRAWEQFF.

This clonotype was seen only a few times. V and J are TRBV27 and TRBJ1-4; maybe TRBD1 (6 bases). The CDR3 has 16 amino acids. Germline lookup yields CDR1 MNHEY and CDR2 SMNVEV (reference sequence). The V end was cut by 2 bases, the J end by 3 bases, with 13 bases between. The CDR3, as DNA: TGTGCCAGCAGTTTAACAGGGTTTTGGGCTAATGAAAAACTGTTTTTT. Encoded protein: CASSLTGFWANEKLFF.

In this sample, this clonotype turned up a few times. The V and J genes are TRBV7-9 and TRBJ2-1; 8 bases line up with TRBD1. Trimming cost V 4 bases and J 7 bases; bases outside gene matches: 12. The germline V gene has CDR1 SEHNR and CDR2 FQNEAQ (reference sequence). This CDR3 has 16 residues. This CDR3 reads CASSSLRQGYSNEQFF. The CDR3 bases are TGTGCCAGCAGCTCCCTCCGACAGGGGTATTCGAATGAGCAGTTCTTC.

This clonotype occurred a few times. The chain employs TRBV27 and TRBJ2-6, with TRBD1 matching 7 bases. From germline, CDR1 is MNHEY and CDR2 SMNVEV (reference sequence). The CDR3 extends over 16 amino acids. V lost 4 bases, J lost 0 bases, and 3 bases stayed unmatched. CDR3 coding DNA: TGTGCCAGCAGTTCAAGGACAGGCTCTGGGGCCAACGTCCTGACTTTC. Translation gives CASSSRTGSGANVLTF.

In regard to this clonotype: Given a much more abundant clone one base away, this may be a read error. The rearrangement joins TRBV7-9 to TRBJ2-2, with D perhaps TRBD2 (5 bases). The germline gives CDR1 SEHNR, CDR2 FQNEAQ (reference sequence). The length of the CDR3 is 12 residues. The CDR3 bases are TGTGCCAGCAGATTAACGCCCGGGGAGCTGTTGTTT. Its protein product is CASRLTPGELLF.

At least ten counts were recorded for this clonotype. The rearrangement joins TRBV6-5 to TRBJ2-7, with 7 nucleotides matching TRBD2. Germline loops: CDR1 MNHEY, CDR2 SVGAGI. Losses at the gene ends were 7 bases for V and 2 bases for J; bases not matched to a gene: 5. This CDR3 has 13 residues. CDR3 region: CASTGGATYEQYF. The CDR3 DNA sequence: TGTGCCAGCACGGGGGGTGCCACCTACGAGCAGTACTTC.